The entry below describes one T cell receptor (beta chain). This CDR3 spans 15 amino acids. Germline V gene sequence: CDR1 LNHDA, CDR2 SQIVND (reference sequence). The J segment lost 6 bases and the V segment lost 4 bases, leaving 5 bases of the junction unmatched. Under the authors' procedure: The authors estimated nucleated cell counts from reference gene primer amplification. Sequenced by immunoSEQ multiplex PCR; TCRdb stores in-frame clones only, minus some. Clone size and the V and J calls come from that table; the DNA yielded D and trimming. The sample has roughly 180,000 clones, about 82% seen once; the top ten hold roughly 5.1%. This specimen comes from a study of blood T cell repertoires in COVID-19. Looking at the study overall: Material from acute and convalescent COVID-19 was sourced from the United States, Italy and Spain. Sample material is recorded as cDNA or gDNA derived from T cells, B-cell-depleted T cells, or PBMCs.

Sequenced input: peripheral blood. The J gene is TRBJ2-3, the V gene TRBV19; 12 bases are shared with TRBD2. The sequence derives from a woman aged 25 to 45 with acute or convalescent COVID-19. The CDR3: CASSRTSGAPDTQYF. The CDR3 nucleotides read TGTGCCAGTAGTAGGACTAGCGGGGCCCCGGATACGCAGTATTTT.